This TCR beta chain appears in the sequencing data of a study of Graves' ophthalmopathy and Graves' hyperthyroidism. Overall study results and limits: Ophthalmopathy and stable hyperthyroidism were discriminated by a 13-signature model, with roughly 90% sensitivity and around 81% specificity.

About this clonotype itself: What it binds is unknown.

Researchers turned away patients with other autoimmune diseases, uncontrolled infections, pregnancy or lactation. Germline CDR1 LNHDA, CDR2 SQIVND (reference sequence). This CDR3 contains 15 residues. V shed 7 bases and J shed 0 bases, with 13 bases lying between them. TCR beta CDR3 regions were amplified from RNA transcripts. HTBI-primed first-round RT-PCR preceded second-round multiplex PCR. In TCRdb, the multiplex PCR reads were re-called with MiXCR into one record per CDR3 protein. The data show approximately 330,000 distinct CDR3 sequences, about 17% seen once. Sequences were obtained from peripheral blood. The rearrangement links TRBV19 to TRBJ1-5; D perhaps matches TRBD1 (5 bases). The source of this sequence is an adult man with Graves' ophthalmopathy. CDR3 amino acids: CASTPGQYSNQPQHF. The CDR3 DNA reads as TGTGCCAGTACCCCGGGGCAGTATAGCAATCAGCCCCAGCATTTT.